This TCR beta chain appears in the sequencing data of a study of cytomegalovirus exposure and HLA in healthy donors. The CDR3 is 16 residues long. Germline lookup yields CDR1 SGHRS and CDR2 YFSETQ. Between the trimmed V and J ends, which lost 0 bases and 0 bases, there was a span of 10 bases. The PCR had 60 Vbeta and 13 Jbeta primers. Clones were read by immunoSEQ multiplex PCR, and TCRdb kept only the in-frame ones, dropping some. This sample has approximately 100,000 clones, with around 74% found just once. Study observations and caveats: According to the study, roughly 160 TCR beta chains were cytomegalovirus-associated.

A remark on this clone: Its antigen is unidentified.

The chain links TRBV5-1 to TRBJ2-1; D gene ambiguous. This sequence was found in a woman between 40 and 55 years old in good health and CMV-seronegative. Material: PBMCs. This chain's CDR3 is CASSLGNRSSYNEQFF. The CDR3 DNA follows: TGCGCCAGCAGCTTGGGTAACAGAAGCTCCTACAATGAGCAGTTCTTC.